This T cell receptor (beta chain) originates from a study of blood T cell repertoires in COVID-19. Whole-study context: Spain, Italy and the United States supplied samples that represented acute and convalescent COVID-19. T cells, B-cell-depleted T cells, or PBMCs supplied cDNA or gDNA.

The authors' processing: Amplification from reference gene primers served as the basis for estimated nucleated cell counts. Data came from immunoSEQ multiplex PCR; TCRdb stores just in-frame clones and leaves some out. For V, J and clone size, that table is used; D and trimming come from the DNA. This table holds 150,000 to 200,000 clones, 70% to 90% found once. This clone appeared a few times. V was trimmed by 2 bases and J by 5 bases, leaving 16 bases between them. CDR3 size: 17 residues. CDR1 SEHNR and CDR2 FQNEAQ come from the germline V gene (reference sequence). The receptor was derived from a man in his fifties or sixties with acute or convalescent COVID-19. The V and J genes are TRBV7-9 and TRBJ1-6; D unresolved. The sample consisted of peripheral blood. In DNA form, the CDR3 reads TGTGCCAGCAGCTTATCCCCGGCGGGTCATGATAATTCACCCCTCCACTTT. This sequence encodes CASSLSPAGHDNSPLHF.